One sample yielded the 27 T cell receptor beta chains listed below, sequenced in a study of graft-versus-host responses after intestinal transplantation. TCRdb's table, derived via immunoSEQ multiplex PCR, lists solely in-frame clones and lacks some. The sample holds 90,000 to 150,000 clones, roughly 95% seen once. Antigens for these TCRs are unknown. The starting material was unstimulated CD8+ T cells sorted from spleen or lymph node cells, obtained before intestinal transplant. All receptors derive from a human donor who received an intestinal transplant.

The chain recombines TRBV30 with TRBJ2-1, with 9 positions matching TRBD2. The CDR3 consists of 17 residues. Germline CDR1 reads GTSNPN; CDR2 reads SVGIG (reference sequence). V was clipped by 0 bases and J by 4 bases; unmatched bases: 10. In DNA, the CDR3 is TGTGCCTGGAGTGTTGGCGGGAGGGCCTTAATATACAATGAGCAGTTCTTC. Residues: CAWSVGGRALIYNEQFF.

This clone was seen just once. This chain uses TRBV28 with TRBJ1-2, with D tentatively TRBD1 (5 bases). Germline V gene data show CDR1 as MDHEN and CDR2 as SYDVKM. Trimming shortened V by 3 bases and J by 2 bases, and 13 bases separated the two germline ends. The CDR3 runs to 15 residues. The CDR3 DNA is TGTGCCAGCAGTTTTAACGGTGGGGGAAACTATGGCTACACCTTC. It yields the protein CASSFNGGGNYGYTF.

The rearrangement joins TRBV5-1 to TRBJ2-7, with D tentatively TRBD2 (6 bases). The ends were cut back, 0 bases at V and 0 bases at J, with 16 bases in the middle. The germline V gene encodes CDR1 SGHRS and CDR2 YFSETQ. The CDR3 consists of 17 residues. CDR3 in amino acids: CASSLGAGAGYSYEQYF. The DNA for the CDR3 is TGCGCCAGCAGCTTGGGAGCTGGTGCGGGATACTCCTACGAGCAGTACTTC.

This rearrangement joins TRBV4-3 to TRBJ2-1, with 13 bases that match TRBD2. This CDR3 is built from 19 residues. Germline trimming cut 1 base from V and 8 bases from J; bases unmatched to any gene: 14. Germline loops: CDR1 LGHNA, CDR2 YSLEER. CDR3 DNA: TGCGCCAGCAGCCAAGGACATATTACTAGCGGGAGGGCCGTCGATGAGCAGTTCTTC. Protein product: CASSQGHITSGRAVDEQFF.

This chain uses TRBV29-1 with TRBJ2-7, with D perhaps TRBD1 (5 bases). Trimming removed 7 bases at V and 1 base at J, with 8 bases between. Germline-derived CDR1 and CDR2 are SQVTM and ANQGSEA. CDR3 size: 11 residues. The CDR3 DNA is TGCAGCGCCTCAGGGTCCTACGAGCAGTACTTC. It specifies CSASGSYEQYF.

V and J are TRBV4-3 and TRBJ1-4; a weak D match, TRBD1 (5 bases). Germline CDR1 is LGHNA and CDR2 is YSLEER. Deletions cut 4 bases from V and 2 bases from J, with 14 bases between. The CDR3 sequence is 16 residues long. As DNA, the CDR3 is TGCGCCAGCAGCCCGACGGGCGGGGCGACTAATGAAAAACTGTTTTTT. This encodes CASSPTGGATNEKLFF.

The V call is TRBV7-9, the J call TRBJ1-1; weak D call: TRBD1 (5 bases). Per the germline V gene, CDR1 is SEHNR and CDR2 is FQNEAQ (reference sequence). The CDR3 covers 14 residues. Trimming stripped 3 bases from V and 10 bases from J, with 18 bases between. The CDR3 loop is CASSFSDRAWGAFF. The CDR3, as DNA: TGTGCCAGCAGCTTTTCCGACAGAGCCTGGGGAGCTTTCTTT. Full variable domain (remainder filled in from reference TRBV7-9 and TRBJ1-1): DTGVSQNPRHKITKRGQNVTFRCDPISEHNRLYWYRQTLGQGPEFLTYFQNEAQLEKSRLLSDRFSAERPKGSFSTLEIQRTEQGDSAMYLCASSFSDRAWGAFFGQGTRLTVV.

The rearrangement uses TRBV4-1 and TRBJ1-5, with D possibly TRBD1 on 6 matching bases. The CDR3 is 16 residues long. Germline CDR1 reads MGHRA; CDR2 reads YSYEKL. Between the trimmed V and J ends, which lost 4 bases and 3 bases, there was a span of 16 bases. The CDR3: CASSPYGDTDNQPQHF. The CDR3 coding sequence is TGCGCCAGCAGCCCCTATGGGGACACGGACAATCAGCCCCAGCATTTT.

The chain has TRBV6-5 and TRBJ2-7; 10 bases map to TRBD2. The ends lost 9 bases at V and 2 bases at J; junction bases unmatched: 10. The CDR3 is made up of 15 amino acids. Germline assignment: CDR1 MNHEY and CDR2 SVGAGI. The CDR3 DNA is TGTGCCAGGGAACGCCAGCGGGAGGGCGCCTACGAGCAGTACTTC. Residues: CARERQREGAYEQYF.

Worth noting for this clone: At one boundary the junction diverges from the germline segment, which might be a read error. The chain recombines TRBV4-1 with TRBJ1-1; possibly TRBD1 for D (6 bases). CDR3 length: 16 residues. Germline assignment: CDR1 MGHRA and CDR2 YSYEKL. The CDR3 loop reads CASSLSGGLLNTEAFF. Written as DNA, the CDR3 is TGTGCCAGCAGCCTATCCGGGGGCCTCTTGAACACTGAAGCTTTCTTT.

CDR3 sequence reads: CASSQARRLASYNEQFF. In DNA, the CDR3 is TGCGCCAGCAGCCAAGCCAGGAGACTAGCCTCCTACAATGAGCAGTTCTTC. The chain joins TRBV4-1 to TRBJ2-1; TRBD2 matches 7 bases. The CDR3 extends over 17 amino acids. Germline trimming cut 1 base from V and 0 bases from J; bases unmatched to any gene: 6. The V gene's germline CDR1 is MGHRA and CDR2 YSYEKL.

V usage is TRBV6-5 and J usage is TRBJ2-1; TRBD1 agrees at 9 bases. V dropped 4 bases and J dropped 8; count of bases not matched to a gene: 12. Germline V CDR1 and CDR2: MNHEY, SVGAGI. There are 16 residues in the CDR3. This chain's CDR3 is CASSSYPGTGLDEQFF. CDR3 DNA sequence: TGTGCCAGCAGTTCATATCCCGGGACAGGGTTGGATGAGCAGTTCTTC.

This clone was seen once. This chain joins TRBV2 and TRBJ2-1, with no clear D. The CDR3 totals 10 residues. Germline V lookup: CDR1 SNHLY, CDR2 FYNNEI. V was pared by 3 bases and J by 10 bases, with 4 bases between. The CDR3 DNA follows: TGTGCCAGCAGTGATAGGGAGCAGTTCTTC. It yields the protein CASSDREQFF.

The chain has TRBV11-1 and TRBJ2-3, with 14 bases lining up with TRBD2. The V segment lost 1 base and the J segment 2 bases; nucleotides outside the gene matches: 2. CDR3 size: 17 residues. Germline V gene sequence: CDR1 SGHAT, CDR2 FQDESV (reference sequence). In nucleotides, the CDR3 is TGTGCCAGCAGCTTAGGACTAGCGGGAGGGCCCACAGATACGCAGTATTTT. Translated, it gives CASSLGLAGGPTDTQYF.

The V call is TRBV6-1, the J call TRBJ2-1; the D gene could be TRBD1 or TRBD2 (5 bases each). V shed 8 bases and J shed 6 bases, with 17 bases lying between them. From germline, CDR1 is MNHNS and CDR2 SASEGT. The CDR3 runs 14 residues. CDR3 DNA: TGTGCCAGCTTCCCCGGGGACCCCCCCAATGAGCAGTTCTTC. This gives the protein CASFPGDPPNEQFF.

V usage is TRBV28 and J usage is TRBJ2-5, with 10 bases matching TRBD2. Trimming at V came to 3 bases and at J to 3 bases, leaving 1 base not matched to a gene. The length of the CDR3 is 14 residues. Germline V lookup: CDR1 MDHEN, CDR2 SYDVKM. CDR3 DNA: TGTGCCAGCAGTTTCACTAGCGGGAAAGAGACCCAGTACTTC. This sequence encodes CASSFTSGKETQYF. The entire variable domain, with the rest obtained from reference TRBV28 and TRBJ2-5, is as follows: DVKVTQSSRYLVKRTGEKVFLECVQDMDHENMFWYRQDPGLGLRLIYFSYDVKMKEKGDIPEGYSVSREKKERFSLILESASTNQTSMYLCASSFTSGKETQYFGPGTRLLVL.

The rearrangement links TRBV28 to TRBJ2-5; 9 nucleotides agree with TRBD1. V was pared by 3 bases and J by 11 bases, with 7 bases of the junction left unmatched. This CDR3 comprises 13 residues. Germline CDR1 is MDHEN and CDR2 is SYDVKM. The CDR3 DNA reads as TGTGCCAGCAGTTTCGGGACAGGGAAGGGTCAGTACTTC. Amino acids: CASSFGTGKGQYF.

V gene TRBV9 combines with J gene TRBJ1-6; no firm D call. Trimming cost V 4 bases and J 6 bases, with 11 bases left between them. From germline, CDR1 is SGDLS and CDR2 YYNGEE. This CDR3 is 14 amino acids long. The chain's CDR3 is CASSPEALNSPLHF. CDR3 DNA sequence: TGTGCCAGCAGCCCAGAGGCCCTTAATTCACCCCTCCACTTT.

The CDR3 here is CASSYGLAKTRTDTQYF. The CDR3 nucleotides are TGTGCCAGCAGTTACGGGCTAGCGAAGACCCGCACAGATACGCAGTATTTT. The rearrangement links TRBV28 to TRBJ2-3, with a possible D match to TRBD2 (6 bases). Germline V gene data show CDR1 as MDHEN and CDR2 as SYDVKM. Between the trimmed V and J ends, which lost 4 bases and 1 base, there was a span of 18 bases. This CDR3 contains 17 residues.

The chain joins TRBV19 to TRBJ1-1; no firm D call. The length of the CDR3 is 14 residues. Trimming removed 3 bases at V and 1 base at J, with 9 bases between. Germline CDR1 LNHDA, CDR2 SQIVND (reference sequence). The CDR3 protein is CASSISPANTEAFF. The CDR3 region has the DNA TGTGCCAGTAGTATCTCGCCGGCGAACACTGAAGCTTTCTTT.

The chain recombines TRBV27 with TRBJ2-7; TRBD2 aligns across 13 bases. V lost 3 bases and J lost 3; bases outside the gene matches: 2. Germline CDR1 reads MNHEY; CDR2 reads SMNVEV (reference sequence). CDR3 length: 15 amino acids. The CDR3 DNA is TGTGCCAGCAGTTTTTGGACTAGCGGGAGCTACGAGCAGTACTTC. This gives the protein CASSFWTSGSYEQYF.

CDR3 residues: CASSPGSNTEAFF. CDR3 bases: TGTGCCAGCAGCCCGGGAAGTAACACTGAAGCTTTCTTT. The V call is TRBV5-4, the J call TRBJ1-1; D not resolved. Germline V gene sequence: CDR1 SGHNT, CDR2 YYREEE (reference sequence). The V end lost 4 bases, the J end lost 2 bases, and 9 bases lay between the germline ends. This CDR3 region has 13 residues. Full variable domain (outside the CDR3, taken from reference TRBV5-4 and TRBJ1-1): ETGVTQSPTHLIKTRGQQVTLRCSSQSGHNTVSWYQQALGQGPQFIFQYYREEENGRGNFPPRFSGLQFPNYSSELNVNALELDDSALYLCASSPGSNTEAFFGQGTRLTVV.

This chain uses TRBV10-3 with TRBJ1-1, with 11 bases lining up with TRBD1. This CDR3 is built from 15 residues. Germline CDR1 is ENHRY and CDR2 is SYGVKD. V was pared by 5 bases and J by 3 bases, with 5 bases of the junction left unmatched. CDR3 sequence (DNA): TGTGCCATCAGTCCGGACAGGGGGCTGGACACTGAAGCTTTCTTT. It is translated as CAISPDRGLDTEAFF.

This chain joins TRBV19 and TRBJ2-7; TRBD1 aligns across 8 bases. V shed 4 bases and J 5 bases; nucleotides not matched to a gene: 10. The CDR3 extends over 15 amino acids. The germline gives CDR1 LNHDA, CDR2 SQIVND (reference sequence). The CDR3 loop is CASSTYGQGMDEQYF. The CDR3 DNA sequence: TGTGCCAGTAGTACCTACGGACAGGGTATGGACGAGCAGTACTTC.

This chain connects TRBV4-1 to TRBJ1-5, with no clear D. The CDR3 is 15 residues long. Per germline, CDR1 MGHRA and CDR2 YSYEKL. Between the trimmed V and J ends, which lost 4 bases and 4 bases, there was a span of 14 bases. In DNA, the CDR3 is TGCGCCAGCAGCCCGTCCGGACTGATAAATCAGCCCCAGCATTTT. It translates to CASSPSGLINQPQHF.

The chain employs TRBV7-8 and TRBJ1-1; a possible D gene is TRBD1 (6 bases). Germline V gives CDR1 SGHVS, CDR2 FQNEAQ. The CDR3 runs to 16 residues. The V gene lost 1 base and the J gene lost 2 bases, with 14 bases spanning the gap. CDR3 sequence: CASSLEGGPLNTEAFF. In nucleotides, the CDR3 is TGTGCCAGCAGCTTAGAAGGGGGGCCCTTAAACACTGAAGCTTTCTTT.

The V gene is TRBV9, the J gene TRBJ2-7, with a weak D call TRBD2 (5 bases). This CDR3 has 15 residues. Trimming removed 3 bases from V and 0 bases from J, with 13 bases in between. From germline, CDR1 is SGDLS and CDR2 YYNGEE. CDR3 sequence: CASSGGQTGSYEQYF. The CDR3 DNA reads TGTGCCAGCAGCGGAGGGCAAACGGGCTCCTACGAGCAGTACTTC.